The 14 T cell receptor beta chains below come from one sample, sequenced in a study of CD8 T cells in ankylosing spondylitis. One entry per CDR3 protein results from TCRdb running MiXCR on the 5' RACE reads. This sample has around 150,000 distinct CDR3 sequences, with around 18% found just once. The material sequenced was blood, either unsorted or a sorted T cell fraction (not recorded which). The receptors were sampled from a male donor with ankylosing spondylitis or in good health (not recorded which).

This chain joins TRBV7-9 and TRBJ2-3; unclear D gene. CDR1 and CDR2 from the germline V gene are SEHNR and FQNEAQ (reference sequence). The CDR3 sequence is 14 residues long. The V end was cut by 0 bases, the J end by 4 bases, with 8 bases between. The CDR3 spells CASSLASQADTQYF. Written as DNA, the CDR3 is TGTGCCAGCAGCTTAGCGTCTCAGGCAGATACGCAGTATTTT.

This clonotype was seen many times. This chain uses TRBV12-3 or TRBV12-4 with TRBJ1-5; 7 bases match TRBD1. The V and J ends lost 7 bases and 1 base, in that order; junction bases with no gene match: 4. The CDR3 consists of 14 residues. The CDR3 region has the DNA TGTGCCAGCACACAGGGGTTGAGCAATCAGCCCCAGCATTTT. It specifies CASTQGLSNQPQHF.

For this clonotype: One base away lies a much larger clone, so this may be a sequencing read error. V gene TRBV28 combines with J gene TRBJ2-7; TRBD1 or TRBD2 may be the D gene (5 bases each). Germline values: CDR1 MDHEN, CDR2 SYDVKM. The CDR3 has 14 residues. The CDR3 nucleotides are TGTACCAGCAGTTTAAAGGGACGGACCTACGAGCAGTACTTC. Protein: CTSSLKGRTYEQYF.

This clonotype was detected ten times or more. This chain joins TRBV5-1 and TRBJ2-4; D may match TRBD1 or TRBD2 (6 bases each). This CDR3 is 16 amino acids long. CDR1 and CDR2 from the germline V gene are SGHRS and YFSETQ. V dropped 4 bases and J dropped 0 bases, with 14 bases sitting between them. CDR3: CASSAGHLLAKNIQYF. DNA for the CDR3: TGCGCCAGCAGCGCGGGACACCTCCTAGCCAAAAACATTCAGTACTTC.

CDR3 DNA: TGTGCCAGCAGCGCTGAGCTAACCGGGAGGAGGATCTACGAGCAGTACTTC. It translates to CASSAELTGRRIYEQYF. The rearrangement links TRBV9 to TRBJ2-7; 7 nucleotides align to TRBD2. The CDR3 covers 17 residues. V dropped 3 bases and J dropped 3; count of bases not matched to a gene: 15. Germline V gene data show CDR1 as SGDLS and CDR2 as YYNGEE.

The sample holds many counts of this clonotype. The J gene is TRBJ2-3, the V gene TRBV4-1; maybe TRBD2 (6 bases). Germline V CDR1 and CDR2: MGHRA, YSYEKL. The CDR3 length is 15 residues. The germline V and J ends were trimmed by 4 bases and 0 bases, with 11 bases remaining between them. CDR3 loop: CASSLGSGSTDTQYF. The CDR3 region has the DNA TGCGCCAGCAGCCTAGGTAGCGGCAGCACAGATACGCAGTATTTT.

This clonotype was observed a few times. The chain links TRBV4-2 to TRBJ2-1, with TRBD1 as a possible D gene (6 bases). Germline lookup yields CDR1 LGHNA and CDR2 YNFKEQ. The length of the CDR3 is 15 residues. Trimming took off 1 base at V and 2 bases at J, with 9 bases between the two ends. DNA for the CDR3: TGTGCCAGCAGCCAAGCGGACAGAACCTACAATGAGCAGTTCTTC. Its translation is CASSQADRTYNEQFF.

This clonotype was counted ten times or more. V and J are TRBV20-1 and TRBJ2-7; D is possibly TRBD2 (5 bases). The CDR3 contains 15 residues. V was trimmed by 0 bases and J by 1 base, leaving 13 bases between them. Germline V gene lookup returns CDR1 DFQATT and CDR2 SNEGSKA (reference sequence). CDR3 sequence reads: CSARDNLSGSYEQYF. In DNA form, the CDR3 reads TGCAGTGCTAGAGATAACTTAAGCGGATCCTACGAGCAGTACTTC.

The chain employs TRBV29-1 and TRBJ1-2, with 8 bases aligning to TRBD1. The CDR3 runs to 12 residues. Germline trimming cut 6 bases from V and 8 bases from J; bases unmatched to any gene: 8. The germline V gene has CDR1 SQVTM and CDR2 ANQGSEA. The CDR3 nucleotides are TGCAGCGTCGACAGGGGACTAGGAGGCTACACCTTC. This gives the protein CSVDRGLGGYTF.

The rearrangement joins TRBV20-1 to TRBJ1-1, with 9 bases lining up with TRBD1. J gave up 1 base and V 6 bases, and 6 bases lay outside the gene matches. The CDR3 covers 14 residues. CDR1 is DFQATT, CDR2 SNEGSKA, per germline (reference sequence). CDR3 in amino acids: CSASGTGWNTEAFF. Here the CDR3 DNA reads TGCAGTGCATCCGGGACAGGGTGGAACACTGAAGCTTTCTTT.

This clonotype was picked up many times. This sequence joins TRBV5-1 and TRBJ2-7, with a tentative D call TRBD2 (6 bases). The CDR3 spans 13 residues. V lost 5 bases to trimming and J lost 3 bases, with 12 bases between them. Germline CDR1 and CDR2: SGHRS and YFSETQ. The CDR3: CASRFGSLYEQYF. CDR3 coding DNA: TGCGCCAGCAGATTCGGGAGCCTCTACGAGCAGTACTTC.

In this sample, this clonotype turned up many times. The chain recombines TRBV3-1 with TRBJ2-7; 9 bases match TRBD2. V gave up 1 base and J gave up 4 bases; unmatched junction bases: 5. The CDR3 has 15 residues. The germline V gene encodes CDR1 LGHDT and CDR2 YNNKEL (reference sequence). The CDR3 DNA reads TGTGCCAGCAGCCAAGCGATAGCGGGAGCGTACGAGCAGTACTTC. Its protein product is CASSQAIAGAYEQYF.

A few counts support this clonotype. V usage is TRBV28 and J usage is TRBJ1-5; maybe TRBD1 (6 bases). The CDR3 consists of 15 residues. Trimming took off 5 bases at V and 0 bases at J, with 11 bases between the two ends. Germline V CDR1 and CDR2: MDHEN, SYDVKM. The CDR3: CASSPQGYSNQPQHF. In nucleotides, the CDR3 is TGTGCCAGCAGTCCGCAGGGGTATAGCAATCAGCCCCAGCATTTT.

This clonotype was detected ten times or more. V usage is TRBV9 and J usage is TRBJ2-1, with TRBD2 identical over 10 bases. Trimming cost V 2 bases and J 6 bases; bases outside gene matches: 5. CDR3 length equals 15 residues. Germline V gene lookup returns CDR1 SGDLS and CDR2 YYNGEE. CDR3 DNA: TGTGCCAGCAGCGTCGGAACTAGCGGGACCAATGAGCAGTTCTTC. Its translation: CASSVGTSGTNEQFF.